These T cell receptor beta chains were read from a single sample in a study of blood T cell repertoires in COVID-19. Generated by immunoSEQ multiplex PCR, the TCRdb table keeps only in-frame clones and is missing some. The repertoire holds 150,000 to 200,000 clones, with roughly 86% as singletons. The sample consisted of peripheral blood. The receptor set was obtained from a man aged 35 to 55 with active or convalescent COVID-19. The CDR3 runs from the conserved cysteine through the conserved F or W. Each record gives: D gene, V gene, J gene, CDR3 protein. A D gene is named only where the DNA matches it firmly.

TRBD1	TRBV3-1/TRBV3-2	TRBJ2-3	CASSQEGTGADTQYF
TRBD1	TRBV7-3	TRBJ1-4	CASSLTQGASTTTNEKLFF
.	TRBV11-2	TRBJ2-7	CASSPSLHRESYEQYF
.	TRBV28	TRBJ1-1	CASSLSSGNTEAFF
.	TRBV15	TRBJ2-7	CATTAVPGVSYEQYF
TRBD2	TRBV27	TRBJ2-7	CASSLSGGRSREQYF
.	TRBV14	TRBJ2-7	CASSQGVRVEQYF
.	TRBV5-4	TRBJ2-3	CASSLHRESTDTQYF
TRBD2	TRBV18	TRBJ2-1	CASSPSGLAGISSYNEQFF
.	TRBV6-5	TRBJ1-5	CASTNRAAQHF
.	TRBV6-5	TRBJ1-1	CASSYGDRRVVFF
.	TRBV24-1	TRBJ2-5	CATSQGSFSYETQYF
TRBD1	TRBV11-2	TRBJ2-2	CASSRDRLTGELFF
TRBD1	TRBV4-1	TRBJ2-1	CASSLKNRGQDEQFF
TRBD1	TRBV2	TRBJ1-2	CASRTGGDGYTF
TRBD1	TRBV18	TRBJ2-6	CASSPQGAGANVLTF
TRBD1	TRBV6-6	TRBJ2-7	CASSRSGQPTGEQYF
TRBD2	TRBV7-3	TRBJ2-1	CASNYSGGACNNEQFF
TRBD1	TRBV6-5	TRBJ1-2	CASRTRQGGGYTF
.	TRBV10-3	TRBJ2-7	CAISGVGQPLSNEQYF